One sample yielded the 14 T cell receptor beta chains listed below, sequenced in a study of long-term antiretroviral therapy in people with HIV. Assay version v3.0 of immunoSEQ was used, and it was run at survey level. Repertoires were generated with immunoSEQ multiplex PCR, while TCRdb's copy carries only in-frame clones and drops some. This sample has around 21,000 clones, with roughly 84% found just once. The input for sequencing was unsorted PBMCs, taken 1.9 years after starting antiretroviral therapy. The receptors come from a woman in her 50s with HIV.

The gene calls are TRBV19 and TRBJ1-1; perhaps TRBD1 as D (6 bases). V shed 7 bases and J shed 5 bases, with 14 bases lying between them. The germline gives CDR1 LNHDA, CDR2 SQIVND (reference sequence). CDR3 length: 13 amino acids. Here the CDR3 DNA reads TGTGCCAGTAAACCAGGGGAGGGTACTGAAGCTTTCTTT. Protein product: CASKPGEGTEAFF.

The V and J genes are TRBV4-2 and TRBJ2-3, with TRBD2 identical over 10 bases. In germline, CDR1 is LGHNA, CDR2 YNFKEQ. V shed 0 bases and J 0 bases; nucleotides not matched to a gene: 12. The CDR3 consists of 20 residues. In DNA form, the CDR3 reads TGTGCCAGCAGCCAAGATGGTGGTCAAGCGGGGGGGGTTAGCACAGATACGCAGTATTTT. Its protein is CASSQDGGQAGGVSTDTQYF.

This rearrangement joins TRBV21-1 to TRBJ1-5. TRBV21-1 is reported as a pseudogene. This CDR3 is 17 amino acids long. The chain's CDR3 is CASSKGSTQGVRPPRHF. CDR3 DNA: TGTGCCAGCAGCAAAGGTTCCACTCAGGGAGTACGTCCCCCCCGGCATTTT.

The chain joins TRBV28 to TRBJ1-6; D possibly corresponds to TRBD1 (6 bases). This CDR3 spans 12 amino acids. V was shortened by 11 bases and J by 5 bases, with 10 bases between the two germline ends. Germline CDR1 reads MDHEN; CDR2 reads SYDVKM. CDR3 coding DNA: TGTGCCCTGGGGGCTCATAATTCACCCCTCCACTTT. Its protein is CALGAHNSPLHF.

In its sample, this clone was seen a few times. The rearrangement links TRBV7-9 to TRBJ1-6; D remains ambiguous. The CDR3 is 14 amino acids. Germline lookup yields CDR1 SEHNR and CDR2 FQNEAQ (reference sequence). Deletions cut 1 base from V and 10 bases from J, with 11 bases between. The CDR3 here is CASSLVERSSPLHF. CDR3 nucleotides: TGTGCCAGCAGCTTAGTGGAGAGGTCATCACCCCTCCACTTT.

The chain employs TRBV7-2 and TRBJ2-7; D tentatively reads TRBD1 or TRBD2 (5 bases each). Germline assignment: CDR1 SGHTA and CDR2 FQGNSA. V lost 0 bases and J lost 3, with 18 bases in between. The CDR3 covers 17 residues. The CDR3 nucleotides read TGTGCCAGCAGCTTAGCGCTTCGGGGCCCGCGGAACTACGAGCAGTACTTC. It yields the protein CASSLALRGPRNYEQYF.

The chain recombines TRBV5-4 with TRBJ2-7; no firm D call. Trimming pared 3 bases from V and 10 bases from J, leaving 14 bases between. CDR1 is SGHNT and CDR2 is YYREEE in the germline V gene (reference sequence). This CDR3 spans 12 amino acids. The CDR3 spells CASSSPGWGQYF. Written as DNA, the CDR3 is TGTGCCAGCAGCTCCCCTGGCTGGGGACAGTACTTC.

Only a few counts were recorded for this clone. The rearrangement joins TRBV5-1 to TRBJ1-6, with D possibly matching TRBD1 (5 bases). This CDR3 has 14 residues. V was shortened by 4 bases and J by 5 bases, with 10 bases between the two germline ends. The germline V gene has CDR1 SGHRS and CDR2 YFSETQ. DNA for the CDR3: TGCGCCAGCAGCCACGGGGGAGATAATTCACCCCTCCACTTT. Encoded protein: CASSHGGDNSPLHF.

The chain links TRBV7-3 to TRBJ1-6; no reliable D call. CDR1 SGHTA and CDR2 FQGTGA come from the germline V gene. V was shortened by 0 bases and J by 0 bases, with 3 bases between the two germline ends. The CDR3 contains 15 residues. The CDR3 here is CASSLTGSYNSPLHF. The CDR3, as DNA: TGTGCCAGCAGCTTAACAGGCTCCTATAATTCACCCCTCCACTTT.

This chain uses TRBV6-6 with TRBJ2-7; maybe TRBD2 (5 bases). The ends were cut back, 2 bases at V and 3 bases at J, with 8 bases in the middle. The CDR3 extends over 13 amino acids. Germline assignment: CDR1 MNHNY and CDR2 SVGAGI (reference sequence). This chain's CDR3 is CASSYTGYYEQYF. CDR3 nucleotides: TGTGCCAGCAGTTACACGGGATACTACGAGCAGTACTTC.

This chain uses TRBV30 with TRBJ1-5; D call uncertain. Germline V gene lookup returns CDR1 GTSNPN and CDR2 SVGIG (reference sequence). This CDR3 comprises 13 residues. Trimming cost V 0 bases and J 4 bases, with 7 bases left between them. CDR3 loop: CAWSVRENQPQHF. The DNA of the CDR3 is TGTGCCTGGAGTGTACGGGAGAATCAGCCCCAGCATTTT.

The chain is built from TRBV7-2 and TRBJ1-1, with D unresolved. This CDR3 is 14 amino acids long. CDR1 is SGHTA and CDR2 is FQGNSA in the germline V gene. Trimming removed 4 bases from V and 1 base from J, with 10 bases in between. The CDR3: CASSSEGPNTEAFF. As DNA, the CDR3 is TGTGCCAGCAGCTCCGAAGGGCCGAACACTGAAGCTTTCTTT.

CDR3 bases: TGTGCCAGCTCGTCGGGACAGGGTTATGGCTACACCTTC. Translating gives CASSSGQGYGYTF. The chain links TRBV18 to TRBJ1-2, with TRBD1 matching over 9 bases. Germline trimming cut 6 bases from V and 5 bases from J; bases unmatched to any gene: 4. This CDR3 has 13 residues. Germline-derived CDR1 and CDR2 are KGHSH and LQKENI.

This clone was seen more than once but under ten times. The chain recombines TRBV21-1 with TRBJ2-7; the listed D gene, TRBD1, was not tested against the DNA. TRBV21-1 is designated a pseudogene. CDR3 length equals 16 residues. CDR3 bases: TGTGCCAGCAGCAAATTATCGGGGACAGTGCTTCACGAGCAGTACTTC. Its protein is CASSKLSGTVLHEQYF.